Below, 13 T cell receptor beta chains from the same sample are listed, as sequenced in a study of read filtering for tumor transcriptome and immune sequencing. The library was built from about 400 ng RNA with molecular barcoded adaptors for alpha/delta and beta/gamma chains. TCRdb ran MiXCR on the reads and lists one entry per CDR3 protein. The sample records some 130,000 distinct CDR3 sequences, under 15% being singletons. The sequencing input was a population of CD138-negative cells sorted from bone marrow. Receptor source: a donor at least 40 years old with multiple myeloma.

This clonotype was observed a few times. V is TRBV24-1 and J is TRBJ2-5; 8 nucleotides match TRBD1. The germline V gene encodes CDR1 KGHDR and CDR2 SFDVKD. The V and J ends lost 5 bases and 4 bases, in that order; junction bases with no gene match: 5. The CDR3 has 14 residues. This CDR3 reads CATSGSGGRETQYF. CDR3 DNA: TGTGCCACCAGTGGGTCAGGGGGCAGAGAGACCCAGTACTTC.

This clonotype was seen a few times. The CDR3 coding sequence is TGCGCCAGCAGCCAGGAGCAGGGGGCCCCGTACTCTGGAAACACCATATATTTT. Protein: CASSQEQGAPYSGNTIYF. This chain links TRBV4-3 with TRBJ1-3; TRBD1 agrees at 8 bases. Germline trimming cut 3 bases from V and 0 bases from J; bases unmatched to any gene: 10. The CDR3 length is 18 residues. Germline V gives CDR1 LGHNA, CDR2 YSLEER.

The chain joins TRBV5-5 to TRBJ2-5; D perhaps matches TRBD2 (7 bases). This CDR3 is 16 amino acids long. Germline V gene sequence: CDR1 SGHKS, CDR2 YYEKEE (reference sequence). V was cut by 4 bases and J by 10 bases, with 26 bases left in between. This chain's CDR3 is CASSAWGSGGGGGQYF. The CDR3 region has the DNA TGTGCCAGCAGCGCATGGGGTAGCGGAGGGGGAGGGGGCCAGTACTTC.

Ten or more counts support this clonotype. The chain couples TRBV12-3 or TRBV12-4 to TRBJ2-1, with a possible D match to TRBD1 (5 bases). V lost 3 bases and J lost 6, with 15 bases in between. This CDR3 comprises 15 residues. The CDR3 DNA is TGTGCCAGCAGTTTGGGGCCATCGACACGCAATGAGCAGTTCTTC. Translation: CASSLGPSTRNEQFF.

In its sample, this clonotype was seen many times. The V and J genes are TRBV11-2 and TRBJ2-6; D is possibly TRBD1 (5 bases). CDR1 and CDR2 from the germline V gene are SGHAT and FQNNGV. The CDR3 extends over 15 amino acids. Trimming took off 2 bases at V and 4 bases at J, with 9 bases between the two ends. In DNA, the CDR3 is TGTGCCAGCAGCTTACAGGGATTAGGGGCCAACGTCCTGACTTTC. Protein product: CASSLQGLGANVLTF.

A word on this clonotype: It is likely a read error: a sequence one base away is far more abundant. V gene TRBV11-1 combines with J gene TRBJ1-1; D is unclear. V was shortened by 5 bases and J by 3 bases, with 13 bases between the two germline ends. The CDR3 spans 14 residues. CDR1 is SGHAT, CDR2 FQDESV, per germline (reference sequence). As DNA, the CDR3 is TGTGCCAGCAGCCGCGGCCGAGAGGACACTGAAGCTTTCTTT. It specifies CASSRGREDTEAFF.

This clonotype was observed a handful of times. The CDR3 bases are TGTGCCAGCAGTTTAGCGCAAGGACAGACTAGAGAGCAGTACTTC. Its protein product is CASSLAQGQTREQYF. The J gene is TRBJ2-7, the V gene TRBV12-3 or TRBV12-4, with D perhaps TRBD1 or TRBD2 (6 bases each). Trimming removed 0 bases from V and 7 bases from J, with 16 bases in between. This CDR3 comprises 15 residues.

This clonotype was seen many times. CDR3: CVAGPTDTQYF. The CDR3 nucleotides are TGTGTAGCGGGGCCCACAGATACGCAGTATTTT. The chain has TRBV6-1 and TRBJ2-3; 8 bases fit TRBD2. The CDR3 has 11 residues. Looked up from germline, CDR1 is MNHNS and CDR2 is SASEGT.

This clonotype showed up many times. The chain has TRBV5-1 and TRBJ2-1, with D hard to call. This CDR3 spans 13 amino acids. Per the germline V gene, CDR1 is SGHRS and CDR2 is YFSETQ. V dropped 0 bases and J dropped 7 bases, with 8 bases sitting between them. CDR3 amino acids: CASSLDYLNEQFF. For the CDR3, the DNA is TGCGCCAGCAGCTTGGACTACCTAAATGAGCAGTTCTTC. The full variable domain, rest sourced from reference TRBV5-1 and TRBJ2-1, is KAGVTQTPRYLIKTRGQQVTLSCSPISGHRSVSWYQQTPGQGLQFLFEYFSETQRNKGNFPGRFSGRQFSNSRSEMNVSTLELGDSALYLCASSLDYLNEQFFGPGTRLTVL.

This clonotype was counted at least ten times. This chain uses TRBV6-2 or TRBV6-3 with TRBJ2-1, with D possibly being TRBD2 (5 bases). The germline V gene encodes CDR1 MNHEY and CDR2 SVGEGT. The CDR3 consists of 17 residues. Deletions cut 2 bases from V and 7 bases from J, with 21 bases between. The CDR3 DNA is TGTGCCAGCAGTTACCCGGGCAGGTATGACTACAAGAATGAGCAGTTCTTC. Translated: CASSYPGRYDYKNEQFF.

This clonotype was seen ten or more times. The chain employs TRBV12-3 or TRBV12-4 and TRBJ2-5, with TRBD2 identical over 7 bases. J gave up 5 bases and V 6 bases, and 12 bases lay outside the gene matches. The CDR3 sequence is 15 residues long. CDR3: CASSPEGGARETQYF. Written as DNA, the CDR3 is TGTGCCAGCAGCCCAGAGGGAGGGGCGCGGGAGACCCAGTACTTC.

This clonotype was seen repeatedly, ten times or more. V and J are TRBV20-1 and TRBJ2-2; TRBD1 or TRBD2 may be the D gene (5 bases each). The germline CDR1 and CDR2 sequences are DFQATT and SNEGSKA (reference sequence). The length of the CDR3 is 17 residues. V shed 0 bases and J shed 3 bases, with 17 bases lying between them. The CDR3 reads CSARDLYRGPDTGELFF. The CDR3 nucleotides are TGCAGTGCTAGAGATCTCTATCGGGGACCGGACACCGGGGAGCTGTTTTTT.

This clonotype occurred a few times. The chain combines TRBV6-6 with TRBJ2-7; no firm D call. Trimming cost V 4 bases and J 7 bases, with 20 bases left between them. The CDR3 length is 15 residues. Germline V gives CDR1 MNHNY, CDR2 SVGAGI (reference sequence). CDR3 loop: CASSSRGVANGEQYF. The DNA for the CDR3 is TGTGCCAGCAGTTCCCGAGGTGTGGCAAATGGAGAGCAGTACTTC.